This TCR beta chain was found in a study of cytomegalovirus exposure and HLA in healthy donors. Study-level information: Among 350 to 500 genotyped donors, around 82% fell in the Caucasian-associated ancestry cluster.

In regard to this clone: Its antigen is currently unknown.

The PCR contained 60 Vbeta and 13 Jbeta primers. Using immunoSEQ multiplex PCR, the repertoire was profiled, and TCRdb retains in-frame clones only, with some absent. The table shows roughly 180,000 clones, with roughly 81% occurring only once. The V and J ends lost 1 base and 4 bases, in that order; junction bases with no gene match: 10. Per germline, CDR1 MDHEN and CDR2 SYDVKM. The CDR3 loop spans 17 amino acids. Study results and limitations: As a later analysis showed, a missense DCLRE1C variant was linked to trimming of TCR beta V- and J-genes. Among TCR beta chains, those listed as cytomegalovirus-associated numbered around 180.

This receptor was obtained from a girl aged 5 to 17 in good health and CMV-seropositive. The sample consisted of PBMCs. This chain connects TRBV28 to TRBJ2-7; 10 nucleotides match TRBD2. The CDR3 sequence: CASSLYGRAGGPYEQYF. Written as DNA, the CDR3 is TGTGCCAGCAGTTTATATGGGAGAGCGGGGGGGCCGTACGAGCAGTACTTC.